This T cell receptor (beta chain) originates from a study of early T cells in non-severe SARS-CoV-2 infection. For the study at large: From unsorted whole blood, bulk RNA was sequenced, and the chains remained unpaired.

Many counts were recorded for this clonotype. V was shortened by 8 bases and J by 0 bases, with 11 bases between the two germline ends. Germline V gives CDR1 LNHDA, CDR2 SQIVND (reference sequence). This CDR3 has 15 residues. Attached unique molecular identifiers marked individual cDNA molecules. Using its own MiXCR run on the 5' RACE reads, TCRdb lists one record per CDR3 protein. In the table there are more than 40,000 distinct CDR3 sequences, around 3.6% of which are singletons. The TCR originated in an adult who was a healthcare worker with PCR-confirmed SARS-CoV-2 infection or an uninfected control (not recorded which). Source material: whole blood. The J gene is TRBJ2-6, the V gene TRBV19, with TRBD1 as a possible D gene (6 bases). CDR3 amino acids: CASGRDNSGANVLTF. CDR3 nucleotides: TGTGCCAGTGGCCGGGACAACTCTGGGGCCAACGTCCTGACTTTC.